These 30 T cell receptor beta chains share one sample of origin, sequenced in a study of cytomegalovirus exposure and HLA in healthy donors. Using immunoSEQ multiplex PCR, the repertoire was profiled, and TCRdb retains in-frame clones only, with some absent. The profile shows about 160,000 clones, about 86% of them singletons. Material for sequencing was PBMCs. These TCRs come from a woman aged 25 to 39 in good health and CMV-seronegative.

Written as DNA, the CDR3 is TGTGCCAGCAGTGAAGAGAAGGACGGGAGAGACACTGAAGCTTTCTTT. Its protein product is CASSEEKDGRDTEAFF. The chain combines TRBV6-1 with TRBJ1-1; D gene uncertain. The CDR3 runs to 16 residues. Trimming stripped 1 base from V and 3 bases from J, with 15 bases between. The germline gives CDR1 MNHNS, CDR2 SASEGT.

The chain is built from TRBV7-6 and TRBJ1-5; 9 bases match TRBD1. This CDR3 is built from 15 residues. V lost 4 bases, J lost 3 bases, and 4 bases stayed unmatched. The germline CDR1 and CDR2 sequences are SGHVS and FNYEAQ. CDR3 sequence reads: CASSSGTGNNQPQHF. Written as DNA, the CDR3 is TGTGCCAGCAGCTCGGGGACAGGGAACAATCAGCCCCAGCATTTT.

CDR3 DNA sequence: TGCGCCAGCAGCATAGGACAGGGAGCGACCCAGTACTTC. This codes for CASSIGQGATQYF. The chain has TRBV5-1 and TRBJ2-5; 8 nucleotides align to TRBD1. J was trimmed by 7 bases and V by 4 bases; bases with no gene match: 6. The CDR3 totals 13 residues. Germline loops: CDR1 SGHRS, CDR2 YFSETQ.

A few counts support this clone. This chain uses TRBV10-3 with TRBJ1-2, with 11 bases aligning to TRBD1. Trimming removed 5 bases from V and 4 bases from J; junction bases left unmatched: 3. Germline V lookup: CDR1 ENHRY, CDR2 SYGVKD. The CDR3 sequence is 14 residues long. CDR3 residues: CAISSGTGGYGYTF. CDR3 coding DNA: TGTGCCATCAGTTCCGGGACAGGGGGCTATGGCTACACCTTC.

The CDR3 sequence: CASSQRQLRRGETQYF. In DNA form, the CDR3 reads TGCGCCAGCAGCCAACGACAGTTGAGAAGAGGGGAGACCCAGTACTTC. This chain connects TRBV5-1 to TRBJ2-5; D might be TRBD1 or TRBD2, each matching 5 bases. The ends were cut back, 4 bases at V and 5 bases at J, with 21 bases in the middle. The germline gives CDR1 SGHRS, CDR2 YFSETQ. The length of the CDR3 is 16 residues.

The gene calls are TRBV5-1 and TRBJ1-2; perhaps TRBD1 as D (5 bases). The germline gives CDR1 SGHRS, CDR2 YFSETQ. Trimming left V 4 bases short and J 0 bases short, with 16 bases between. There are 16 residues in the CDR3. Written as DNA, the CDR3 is TGCGCCAGCAGCGCCGCTGGGGGGTCGCCTAACTATGGCTACACCTTC. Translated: CASSAAGGSPNYGYTF.

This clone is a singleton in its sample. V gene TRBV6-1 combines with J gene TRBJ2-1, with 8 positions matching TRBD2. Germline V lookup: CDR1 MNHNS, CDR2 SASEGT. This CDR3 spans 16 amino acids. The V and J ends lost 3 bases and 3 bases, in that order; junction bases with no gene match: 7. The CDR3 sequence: CASSDNSGKIYNEQFF. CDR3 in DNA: TGTGCCAGCAGTGACAATAGCGGGAAAATCTACAATGAGCAGTTCTTC.

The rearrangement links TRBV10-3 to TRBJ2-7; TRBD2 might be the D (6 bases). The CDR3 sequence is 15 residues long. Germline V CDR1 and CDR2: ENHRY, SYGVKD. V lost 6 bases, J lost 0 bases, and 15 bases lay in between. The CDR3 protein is CAISPKGGTSYEQYF. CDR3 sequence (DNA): TGTGCCATCAGCCCGAAGGGCGGGACCTCCTACGAGCAGTACTTC.

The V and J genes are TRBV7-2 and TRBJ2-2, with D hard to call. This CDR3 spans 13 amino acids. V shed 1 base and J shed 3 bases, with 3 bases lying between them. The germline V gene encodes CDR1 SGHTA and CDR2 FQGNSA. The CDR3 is CASSLVYTGELFF. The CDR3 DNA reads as TGTGCCAGCAGCTTAGTGTACACCGGGGAGCTGTTTTTT.

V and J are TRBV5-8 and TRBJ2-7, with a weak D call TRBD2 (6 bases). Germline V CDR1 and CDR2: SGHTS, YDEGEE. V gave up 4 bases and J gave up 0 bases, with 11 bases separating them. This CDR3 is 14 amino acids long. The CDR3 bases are TGTGCCAGCAGCCACGCGGGACTCTCCTACGAGCAGTACTTC. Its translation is CASSHAGLSYEQYF.

The CDR3 is CASRYQGTSSYEQYF. Here the CDR3 DNA reads TGTGCCAGTAGATATCAGGGGACCAGCTCCTACGAGCAGTACTTC. V is TRBV19 and J is TRBJ2-7; TRBD1 might be the D (6 bases). CDR1 is LNHDA and CDR2 is SQIVND in the germline V gene (reference sequence). CDR3 length equals 15 residues. V was clipped by 6 bases and J by 0 bases, with 15 bases between them. The full variable domain, in which reference TRBV19 and TRBJ2-7 provide the parts outside the CDR3, is DGGITQSPKYLFRKEGQNVTLSCEQNLNHDAMYWYRQDPGQGLRLIYYSQIVNDFQKGDIAEGYSVSREKKESFPLTVTSAQKNPTAFYLCASRYQGTSSYEQYFGPGTRLTVT.

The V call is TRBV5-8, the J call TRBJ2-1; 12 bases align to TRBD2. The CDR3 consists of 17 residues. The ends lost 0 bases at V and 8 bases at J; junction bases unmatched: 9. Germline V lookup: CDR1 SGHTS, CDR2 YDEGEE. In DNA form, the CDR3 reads TGTGCCAGCAGCTTGGTCGCTAGCGGGGGGGTTTATGATGAGCAGTTCTTC. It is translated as CASSLVASGGVYDEQFF.

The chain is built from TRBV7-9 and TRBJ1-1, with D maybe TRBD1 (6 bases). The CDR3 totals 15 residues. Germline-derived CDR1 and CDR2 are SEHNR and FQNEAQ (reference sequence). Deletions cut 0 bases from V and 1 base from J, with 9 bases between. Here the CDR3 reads CASSLAGRGNTEAFF. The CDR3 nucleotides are TGTGCCAGCAGCTTAGCAGGCAGGGGGAACACTGAAGCTTTCTTT. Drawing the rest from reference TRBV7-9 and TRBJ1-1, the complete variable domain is DTGVSQNPRHKITKRGQNVTFRCDPISEHNRLYWYRQTLGQGPEFLTYFQNEAQLEKSRLLSDRFSAERPKGSFSTLEIQRTEQGDSAMYLCASSLAGRGNTEAFFGQGTRLTVV.

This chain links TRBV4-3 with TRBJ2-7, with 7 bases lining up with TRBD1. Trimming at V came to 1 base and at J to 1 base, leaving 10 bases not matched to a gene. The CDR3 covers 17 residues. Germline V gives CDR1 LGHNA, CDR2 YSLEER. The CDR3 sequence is CASSQVLTGPQSYEQYF. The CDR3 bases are TGCGCCAGCAGCCAAGTACTGACAGGGCCTCAATCCTACGAGCAGTACTTC.

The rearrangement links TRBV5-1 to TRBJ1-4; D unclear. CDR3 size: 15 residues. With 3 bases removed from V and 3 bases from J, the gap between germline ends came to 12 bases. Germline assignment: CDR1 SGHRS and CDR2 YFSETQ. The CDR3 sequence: CASSSTLGANEKLFF. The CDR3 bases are TGCGCCAGCAGCTCTACCCTTGGAGCTAATGAAAAACTGTTTTTT.

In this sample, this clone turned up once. The CDR3 protein is CSVSHRRGQGMGYGYTF. CDR3 nucleotides: TGCAGCGTTTCCCACAGAAGGGGACAGGGGATGGGCTATGGCTACACCTTC. The chain recombines TRBV29-1 with TRBJ1-2; 10 bases match TRBD1. This CDR3 has 17 amino acids. The ends lost 5 bases at V and 4 bases at J; junction bases unmatched: 16. Germline V gene lookup returns CDR1 SQVTM and CDR2 ANQGSEA.

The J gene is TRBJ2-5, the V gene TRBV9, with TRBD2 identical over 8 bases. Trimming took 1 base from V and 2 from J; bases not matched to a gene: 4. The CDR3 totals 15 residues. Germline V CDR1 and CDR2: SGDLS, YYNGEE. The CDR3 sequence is CASSVSGGRQETQYF. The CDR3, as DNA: TGTGCCAGCAGCGTAAGCGGGGGCCGTCAAGAGACCCAGTACTTC.

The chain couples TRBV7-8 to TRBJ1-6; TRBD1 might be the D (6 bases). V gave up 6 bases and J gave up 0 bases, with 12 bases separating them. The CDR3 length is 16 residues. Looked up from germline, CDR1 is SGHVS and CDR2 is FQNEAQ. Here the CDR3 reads CASSPGTSSYNSPLHF. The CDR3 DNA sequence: TGTGCCAGCAGTCCGGGGACAAGCTCCTATAATTCACCCCTCCACTTT.

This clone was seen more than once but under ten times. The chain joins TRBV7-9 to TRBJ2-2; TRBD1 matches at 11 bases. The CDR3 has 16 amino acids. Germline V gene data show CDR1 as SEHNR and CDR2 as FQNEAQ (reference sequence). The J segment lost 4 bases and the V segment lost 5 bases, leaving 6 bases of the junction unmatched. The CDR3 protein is CASSPTGTGGTGELFF. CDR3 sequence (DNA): TGTGCCAGCAGCCCTACCGGGACAGGGGGCACCGGGGAGCTGTTTTTT. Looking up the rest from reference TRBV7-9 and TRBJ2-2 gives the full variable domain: DTGVSQNPRHKITKRGQNVTFRCDPISEHNRLYWYRQTLGQGPEFLTYFQNEAQLEKSRLLSDRFSAERPKGSFSTLEIQRTEQGDSAMYLCASSPTGTGGTGELFFGEGSRLTVL.

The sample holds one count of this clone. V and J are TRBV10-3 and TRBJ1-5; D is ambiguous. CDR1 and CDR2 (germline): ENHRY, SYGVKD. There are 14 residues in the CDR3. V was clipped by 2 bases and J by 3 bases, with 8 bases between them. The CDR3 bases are TGTGCCATCAGTGAGGCGGGAATCAATCAGCCCCAGCATTTT. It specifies CAISEAGINQPQHF.

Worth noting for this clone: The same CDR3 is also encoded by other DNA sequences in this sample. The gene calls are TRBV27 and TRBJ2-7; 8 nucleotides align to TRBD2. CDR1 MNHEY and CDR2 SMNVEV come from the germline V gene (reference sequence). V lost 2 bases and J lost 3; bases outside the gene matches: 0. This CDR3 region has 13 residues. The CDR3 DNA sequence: TGTGCCAGCAGTTTAGCGGGAGGCTACGAGCAGTACTTC. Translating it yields CASSLAGGYEQYF.

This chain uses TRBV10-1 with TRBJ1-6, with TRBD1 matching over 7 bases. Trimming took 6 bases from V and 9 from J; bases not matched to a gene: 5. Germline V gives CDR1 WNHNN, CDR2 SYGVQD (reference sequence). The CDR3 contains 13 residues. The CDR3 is CASSAQGISPLHF. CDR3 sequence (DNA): TGCGCCAGCAGCGCACAGGGGATTTCACCCCTCCACTTT.

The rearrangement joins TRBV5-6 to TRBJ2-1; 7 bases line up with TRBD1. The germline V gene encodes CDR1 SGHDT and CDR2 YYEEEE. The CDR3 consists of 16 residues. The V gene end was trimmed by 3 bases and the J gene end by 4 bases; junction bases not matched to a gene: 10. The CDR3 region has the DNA TGTGCCAGCAGCTATGAACCCGGGACAGCATACAATGAGCAGTTCTTC. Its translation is CASSYEPGTAYNEQFF.

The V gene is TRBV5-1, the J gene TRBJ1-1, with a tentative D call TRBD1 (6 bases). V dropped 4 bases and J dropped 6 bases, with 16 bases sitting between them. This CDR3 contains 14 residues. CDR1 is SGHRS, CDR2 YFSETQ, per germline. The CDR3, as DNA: TGCGCCAGCAGCATAGAGGGGGGAGCGGCTGAAGCTTTCTTT. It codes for CASSIEGGAAEAFF.

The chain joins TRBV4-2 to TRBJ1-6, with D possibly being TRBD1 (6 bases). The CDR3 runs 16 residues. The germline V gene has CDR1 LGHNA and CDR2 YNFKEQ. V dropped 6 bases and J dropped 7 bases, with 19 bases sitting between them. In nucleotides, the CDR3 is TGTGCCAGCAGACGATCGACCGGGACACCGAATTCACCCCTCCACTTT. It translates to CASRRSTGTPNSPLHF.

CDR3 protein: CASSPSGQHYEQYF. As DNA, the CDR3 is TGTGCCAGCAGCCCTTCGGGACAACACTACGAGCAGTACTTC. The chain recombines TRBV9 with TRBJ2-7; D possibly corresponds to TRBD1 (6 bases). The length of the CDR3 is 14 residues. Trimming removed 4 bases at V and 3 bases at J, with 14 bases between. Germline V CDR1 and CDR2: SGDLS, YYNGEE.

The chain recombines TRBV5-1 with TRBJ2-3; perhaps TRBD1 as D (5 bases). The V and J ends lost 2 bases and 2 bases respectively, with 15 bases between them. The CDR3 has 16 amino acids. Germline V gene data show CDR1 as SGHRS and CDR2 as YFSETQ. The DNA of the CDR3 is TGCGCCAGCAGCTTAGGGCAGGGCCTAACCACAGATACGCAGTATTTT. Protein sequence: CASSLGQGLTTDTQYF.

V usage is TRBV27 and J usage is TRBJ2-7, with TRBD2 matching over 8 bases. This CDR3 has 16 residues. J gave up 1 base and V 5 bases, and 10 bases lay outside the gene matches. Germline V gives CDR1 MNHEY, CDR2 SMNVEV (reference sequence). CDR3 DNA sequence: TGTGCCAGCAGTCCCCGAGCCGGGACTAGTTCCTACGAGCAGTACTTC. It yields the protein CASSPRAGTSSYEQYF.

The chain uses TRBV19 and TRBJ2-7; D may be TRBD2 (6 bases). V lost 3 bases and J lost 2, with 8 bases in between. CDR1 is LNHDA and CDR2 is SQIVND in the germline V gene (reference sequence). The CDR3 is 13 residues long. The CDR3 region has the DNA TGTGCCAGTAGTATGGCGGGAACCTACGAGCAGTACTTC. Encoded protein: CASSMAGTYEQYF.

CDR3: CASSFRHTEAFF. CDR3 DNA: TGTGCCAGCAGCTTCAGGCACACTGAAGCTTTCTTT. The J gene is TRBJ1-1, the V gene TRBV5-6; D uncertain. V gave up 2 bases and J gave up 3 bases, with 5 bases separating them. The CDR3 extends over 12 amino acids. The germline CDR1 and CDR2 sequences are SGHDT and YYEEEE.